The 2 T cell receptor beta chains below all came from one sample that was sequenced in a study of a mutant IDH1 vaccine in newly diagnosed glioma. Time point defined: week 23, last vaccination. Topical imiquimod accompanied each vaccine dose, which consisted of 300 ug of mutant IDH1 20-mer peptide. These receptors have no identified antigens. Assay: immunoSEQ multiplex PCR; the TCRdb copy retains only in-frame clones and omits some. The sample holds 25,000 to 35,000 clones, more than 70% seen once. Sample: PBMCs, taken from a glioma patient whose treatment included an IDH1 peptide vaccine. Receptors were obtained from a woman in her late teens or twenties with glioma.

The chain uses TRBV7-2 and TRBJ1-2; D gene unclear. The V end was cut by 2 bases, the J end by 1 base, with 20 bases between. The length of the CDR3 is 18 residues. Per germline, CDR1 SGHTA and CDR2 FQGNSA. Here the CDR3 DNA reads TGTGCCAGCAGCTTATCGATCCGTTATACCGGGAATAACTATGGCTACACCTTC. It specifies CASSLSIRYTGNNYGYTF.

This rearrangement joins TRBV4-2 to TRBJ2-1; 8 bases line up with TRBD2. Germline trimming cut 4 bases from V and 1 base from J; bases unmatched to any gene: 9. Germline values: CDR1 LGHNA, CDR2 YNFKEQ. The length of the CDR3 is 17 residues. DNA of the CDR3: TGTGCCAGCAGCCGCGACGGGGCGGGGGGTTCCTACAATGAGCAGTTCTTC. Protein: CASSRDGAGGSYNEQFF.